One and the same sample provided the 32 T cell receptor beta chains below, sequenced in a study of cytomegalovirus exposure and HLA in healthy donors. The protocol was immunoSEQ multiplex PCR, while the TCRdb copy is restricted to in-frame clones and leaves out a portion. The repertoire holds approximately 150,000 clones, approximately 88% seen once, with roughly a tenth in the top ten. Sequencing was performed on PBMCs. These receptors were collected from a man younger than 40 in good health and CMV-seropositive.

The genes are TRBV7-2 and TRBJ1-1; TRBD1 might be the D (5 bases). This CDR3 spans 13 amino acids. Germline CDR1 reads SGHTA; CDR2 reads FQGNSA. V gave up 5 bases and J gave up 5 bases, with 12 bases separating them. CDR3: CASSPQGKTEAFF. CDR3 DNA sequence: TGTGCCAGCAGCCCCCAGGGAAAAACTGAAGCTTTCTTT.

This rearrangement joins TRBV5-4 to TRBJ2-7; possibly TRBD2 for D (6 bases). Germline V CDR1 and CDR2: SGHNT, YYREEE (reference sequence). V lost 1 base and J 3 bases, leaving 14 bases between the germline ends. This CDR3 comprises 15 residues. The DNA for the CDR3 is TGTGCCAGCAGCTTGTCTTGGCGGGGCCACTACGAGCAGTACTTC. The encoded protein is CASSLSWRGHYEQYF.

The genes are TRBV5-6 and TRBJ1-5; 7 nucleotides match TRBD1. V lost 3 bases and J lost 3; bases outside the gene matches: 12. The CDR3 contains 17 residues. The V gene's germline CDR1 is SGHDT and CDR2 YYEEEE. The CDR3 nucleotides read TGTGCCAGCAGCTATCGACGCCGGGACAGCTTCAATCAGCCCCAGCATTTT. Its translation is CASSYRRRDSFNQPQHF.

J is TRBJ2-7 and V is TRBV28, with a tentative D call TRBD1 (6 bases). The CDR3 spans 14 residues. The germline V and J ends were trimmed by 2 bases and 2 bases, with 10 bases remaining between them. Germline V gives CDR1 MDHEN, CDR2 SYDVKM. The CDR3 protein is CASSLLGAAYEQYF. The CDR3 bases are TGTGCCAGCAGTTTACTGGGGGCGGCCTACGAGCAGTACTTC.

The CDR3 protein is CASSVGGWNTEAFF. In nucleotides, the CDR3 is TGTGCCAGCAGCGTAGGCGGGTGGAACACTGAAGCTTTCTTT. This chain connects TRBV9 to TRBJ1-1; D is unresolved. Trimming cost V 0 bases and J 1 base, with 7 bases left between them. Germline V gene sequence: CDR1 SGDLS, CDR2 YYNGEE. This CDR3 is built from 14 residues. The full variable domain, its missing parts supplied by reference TRBV9 and TRBJ1-1, is DSGVTQTPKHLITATGQRVTLRCSPRSGDLSVYWYQQSLDQGLQFLIQYYNGEERAKGNILERFSAQQFPDLHSELNLSSLELGDSALYFCASSVGGWNTEAFFGQGTRLTVV.

This chain uses TRBV18 with TRBJ2-7; 14 nucleotides match TRBD2. The CDR3 length is 18 residues. V was clipped by 2 bases and J by 5 bases; unmatched bases: 11. Germline V gene lookup returns CDR1 KGHSH and CDR2 LQKENI. The CDR3 nucleotides read TGTGCCAGCTCACCATTACCCGGGACTAGCGGGGGATCGAACGAGCAGTACTTC. Protein sequence: CASSPLPGTSGGSNEQYF.

J is TRBJ1-6 and V is TRBV10-3; a possible D gene is TRBD1 (6 bases). This CDR3 has 16 amino acids. Trimming left V 4 bases short and J 7 bases short, with 17 bases between. Germline V CDR1 and CDR2: ENHRY, SYGVKD. DNA for the CDR3: TGTGCCATCAGTGTAAAGCCCGGGACACAAAATTCACCCCTCCACTTT. Translating gives CAISVKPGTQNSPLHF.

The gene calls are TRBV10-3 and TRBJ2-7, with D perhaps matching TRBD2 (5 bases). From germline, CDR1 is ENHRY and CDR2 SYGVKD. The CDR3 has 15 residues. The germline V and J ends were trimmed by 4 bases and 0 bases, with 13 bases remaining between them. CDR3 loop: CAISARGRGSYEQYF. The CDR3 region has the DNA TGTGCCATCAGTGCCCGAGGACGGGGCTCCTACGAGCAGTACTTC.

The rearrangement joins TRBV5-4 to TRBJ2-5; weak D call: TRBD2 (6 bases). Trimming removed 1 base from V and 2 bases from J, with 18 bases in between. The germline V gene has CDR1 SGHNT and CDR2 YYREEE (reference sequence). This CDR3 comprises 17 residues. The CDR3: CASSLRRERWEQETQYF. The CDR3 DNA reads as TGTGCCAGCAGCTTGAGGAGGGAAAGGTGGGAGCAAGAGACCCAGTACTTC.

The rearrangement uses TRBV9 and TRBJ2-1, with TRBD2 matching 11 bases. The germline V gene has CDR1 SGDLS and CDR2 YYNGEE. V lost 2 bases to trimming and J lost 4 bases; unmatched junction nucleotides: 8. The CDR3 consists of 17 residues. CDR3 region: CASSVSGGLAEYNEQFF. For the CDR3, the DNA is TGTGCCAGCAGCGTCAGCGGGGGACTAGCGGAGTACAATGAGCAGTTCTTC.

This sequence joins TRBV5-1 and TRBJ1-2; a possible D gene is TRBD1 (5 bases). Trimming took 2 bases from V and 4 from J, leaving 12 bases between them. CDR3 length: 14 amino acids. Per the germline V gene, CDR1 is SGHRS and CDR2 is YFSETQ. The CDR3 loop reads CASSLDSPIYGYTF. The CDR3 region has the DNA TGCGCCAGCAGCTTAGACAGCCCGATCTATGGCTACACCTTC.

This clone was recorded many times. J is TRBJ2-6 and V is TRBV27; D is perhaps TRBD1 (5 bases). The CDR3 has 15 amino acids. Trimming left V 6 bases short and J 1 base short, with 10 bases between. CDR1 MNHEY and CDR2 SMNVEV come from the germline V gene (reference sequence). For the CDR3, the DNA is TGTGCCAGCAGCCTGTCAGGGTCTGGGGCCAACGTCCTGACTTTC. This translates into CASSLSGSGANVLTF.

J is TRBJ2-7 and V is TRBV5-4; 8 nucleotides match TRBD1. This CDR3 contains 15 residues. The V and J ends lost 2 bases and 0 bases, in that order; junction bases with no gene match: 4. Germline V gene sequence: CDR1 SGHNT, CDR2 YYREEE (reference sequence). The CDR3 DNA is TGTGCCAGCAGCTTAATTGGACAGGGCTCCTACGAGCAGTACTTC. Amino acids: CASSLIGQGSYEQYF.

The chain combines TRBV11-3 with TRBJ2-1, with TRBD2 identical over 9 bases. CDR3 size: 16 residues. V trimming: 4 bases; J trimming: 8 bases; junction bases outside the gene matches: 12. Germline V CDR1 and CDR2: SGHNT, YENEEA. CDR3: CASSSLGGGRGDEQFF. CDR3 nucleotides: TGTGCCAGCAGCTCCCTTGGGGGCGGGAGGGGGGATGAGCAGTTCTTC.

In this sample, this clone turned up a few times. This chain links TRBV5-4 with TRBJ2-5; 8 bases map to TRBD1. The CDR3 is 16 amino acids. Germline-derived CDR1 and CDR2 are SGHNT and YYREEE (reference sequence). V dropped 0 bases and J dropped 3; count of bases not matched to a gene: 7. The chain's CDR3 is CASSLGAGGAEETQYF. In DNA form, the CDR3 reads TGTGCCAGCAGCTTGGGGGCAGGGGGCGCGGAAGAGACCCAGTACTTC.

This clone was seen once. The rearrangement uses TRBV5-4 and TRBJ1-2; no reliable D call. CDR1 SGHNT and CDR2 YYREEE come from the germline V gene (reference sequence). V dropped 4 bases and J dropped 8 bases, with 18 bases sitting between them. CDR3 length: 14 amino acids. CDR3 in amino acids: CASSPAPRGYGYTF. CDR3 bases: TGTGCCAGCAGCCCCGCCCCCCGGGGTTACGGCTACACCTTC.

The genes are TRBV9 and TRBJ1-1; D uncertain. Deletions cut 0 bases from V and 2 bases from J, with 11 bases between. Germline loops: CDR1 SGDLS, CDR2 YYNGEE. The CDR3 contains 15 residues. The CDR3 spells CASSVAARSNTEAFF. In nucleotides, the CDR3 is TGTGCCAGCAGCGTAGCTGCCAGATCAAACACTGAAGCTTTCTTT. Based on the CDR3 plus reference TRBV9 and TRBJ1-1, the full variable domain is DSGVTQTPKHLITATGQRVTLRCSPRSGDLSVYWYQQSLDQGLQFLIQYYNGEERAKGNILERFSAQQFPDLHSELNLSSLELGDSALYFCASSVAARSNTEAFFGQGTRLTVV.

In this sample, this clone turned up a few times. This chain uses TRBV19 with TRBJ1-6; D is ambiguous. Germline CDR1 and CDR2: LNHDA and SQIVND (reference sequence). The CDR3 length is 12 residues. V was shortened by 3 bases and J by 9 bases, with 6 bases between the two germline ends. The CDR3 loop is CASSIWASPLHF. The CDR3 DNA follows: TGTGCCAGTAGTATCTGGGCTTCACCCCTCCACTTT.

The chain recombines TRBV5-4 with TRBJ2-2, with 11 bases aligning to TRBD2. Germline V gives CDR1 SGHNT, CDR2 YYREEE (reference sequence). This CDR3 is 17 amino acids long. Unmatched junction bases numbered 13, after V lost 4 bases and J lost 8 bases. CDR3 coding DNA: TGTGCCAGCAGCGCGGGGACTAGCGGATTGTCGAGGGGGGAGCTGTTTTTT. As protein: CASSAGTSGLSRGELFF. The whole variable domain, filled in from reference TRBV5-4 and TRBJ2-2, reads ETGVTQSPTHLIKTRGQQVTLRCSSQSGHNTVSWYQQALGQGPQFIFQYYREEENGRGNFPPRFSGLQFPNYSSELNVNALELDDSALYLCASSAGTSGLSRGELFFGEGSRLTVL.

The chain couples TRBV4-1 to TRBJ1-5, with a weak D call TRBD1 (6 bases). The CDR3 runs to 16 residues. The V gene lost 4 bases and the J gene lost 0 bases, with 13 bases spanning the gap. Per the germline V gene, CDR1 is MGHRA and CDR2 is YSYEKL. The CDR3: CASSPGTFFSNQPQHF. The CDR3 DNA reads TGCGCCAGCAGCCCCGGGACATTTTTTAGCAATCAGCCCCAGCATTTT.

The chain is built from TRBV19 and TRBJ2-1; 12 nucleotides line up with TRBD2. Germline loops: CDR1 LNHDA, CDR2 SQIVND (reference sequence). V dropped 5 bases and J dropped 6; count of bases not matched to a gene: 11. The CDR3 length is 17 residues. Here the CDR3 reads CASSLRTSGMTANEQFF. The CDR3 coding sequence is TGTGCCAGTAGTCTCCGGACTAGCGGGATGACCGCCAATGAGCAGTTCTTC.

The V call is TRBV11-2, the J call TRBJ2-2; 7 nucleotides match TRBD1. V dropped 5 bases and J dropped 3; count of bases not matched to a gene: 6. The CDR3 consists of 15 residues. Per germline, CDR1 SGHAT and CDR2 FQNNGV. The CDR3 loop is CASSGWTGDTGELFF. The CDR3 DNA follows: TGTGCCAGCAGCGGATGGACAGGCGACACCGGGGAGCTGTTTTTT. Full variable domain (outside the CDR3, taken from reference TRBV11-2 and TRBJ2-2): EAGVAQSPRYKIIEKRQSVAFWCNPISGHATLYWYQQILGQGPKLLIQFQNNGVVDDSQLPKDRFSAERLKGVDSTLKIQPAKLEDSAVYLCASSGWTGDTGELFFGEGSRLTVL.

The chain couples TRBV30 to TRBJ2-3; 7 bases map to TRBD2. The trim removed 6 bases at V and 2 bases at J, leaving 11 bases unmatched. CDR1 and CDR2 (germline): GTSNPN, SVGIG (reference sequence). The CDR3 extends over 15 amino acids. The CDR3 loop is CACQRGDPLTDTQYF. CDR3 bases: TGTGCCTGCCAGCGGGGAGACCCTCTCACAGATACGCAGTATTTT.

In regard to this clone: Germline is not matched at one junction end, which may reflect a read error. The chain combines TRBV7-7 with TRBJ2-5; tentatively, D is TRBD2 (5 bases). Germline V lookup: CDR1 SSHAT, CDR2 FNYEAQ (reference sequence). This CDR3 is built from 14 residues. The CDR3 DNA sequence: TGTGCTAGCAGCCGAGAACACGGCGGGGAGACCCAGTACTTC. Protein product: CASSREHGGETQYF.

The chain combines TRBV7-2 with TRBJ2-3; D not certain. Trimming shortened V by 3 bases and J by 4 bases, and 5 bases separated the two germline ends. This CDR3 is 12 amino acids long. Germline values: CDR1 SGHTA, CDR2 FQGNSA. CDR3 residues: CASSFPSDTQYF. For the CDR3, the DNA is TGTGCCAGCAGCTTTCCCTCAGATACGCAGTATTTT.

The genes are TRBV14 and TRBJ1-2, with 8 positions matching TRBD1. Unmatched junction bases numbered 11, after V lost 4 bases and J lost 10 bases. The V gene's germline CDR1 is SGHDN and CDR2 FVKESK. The CDR3 is 14 residues long. The CDR3 DNA reads TGTGCCAGCAGCCCCCAGGAGGCCCAGGGGGCCTACACCTTC. This codes for CASSPQEAQGAYTF.

This clone was seen only once. This chain connects TRBV6-1 to TRBJ2-7; a possible D gene is TRBD2 (6 bases). Per the germline V gene, CDR1 is MNHNS and CDR2 is SASEGT. The CDR3 runs to 12 residues. Trimming took 11 bases from V and 0 from J, leaving 11 bases between them. The CDR3 coding sequence is TGTGCCGGGGGGACGCTCTCCTACGAGCAGTACTTC. It encodes CAGGTLSYEQYF.

In this sample, this clone is medium-sized (0.01 to 0.1%). The CDR3 nucleotides read TGTGCCAGCAGTGCGAATCGACAGGGGGGCTACGAGCAGTACTTC. As protein: CASSANRQGGYEQYF. The chain recombines TRBV28 with TRBJ2-7; the match to TRBD1 covers 9 bases. The CDR3 is 15 amino acids. With V trimmed by 5 bases and J by 3 bases, 8 bases remained unmatched. CDR1 is MDHEN, CDR2 SYDVKM, per germline. The full variable domain, rest sourced from reference TRBV28 and TRBJ2-7, is DVKVTQSSRYLVKRTGEKVFLECVQDMDHENMFWYRQDPGLGLRLIYFSYDVKMKEKGDIPEGYSVSREKKERFSLILESASTNQTSMYLCASSANRQGGYEQYFGPGTRLTVT.

V and J are TRBV28 and TRBJ1-2, with D unclear. Trimming took 1 base from V and 7 from J, leaving 7 bases between them. Germline V gene lookup returns CDR1 MDHEN and CDR2 SYDVKM. This CDR3 has 12 residues. CDR3 loop: CASSLSKSGYTF. The CDR3 nucleotides are TGTGCCAGCAGTTTATCTAAGAGTGGCTACACCTTC.

The chain has TRBV5-1 and TRBJ2-1, with TRBD2 matching 8 bases. CDR1 and CDR2 from the germline V gene are SGHRS and YFSETQ. V trimming: 0 bases; J trimming: 8 bases; junction bases outside the gene matches: 7. The CDR3 is 15 residues long. The CDR3 reads CASSLGLAGRDEQFF. The CDR3 region has the DNA TGCGCCAGCAGCTTGGGGTTAGCGGGGCGGGATGAGCAGTTCTTC.

The genes are TRBV7-3 and TRBJ2-7, with D tentatively TRBD1 (6 bases). The germline V and J ends were trimmed by 5 bases and 6 bases, with 11 bases remaining between them. The CDR3 is 12 residues long. Germline lookup yields CDR1 SGHTA and CDR2 FQGTGA. The CDR3 region has the DNA TGTGCCAGCAGCGAAACAGGGCTCGAGCAGTACTTC. The encoded protein is CASSETGLEQYF.

V gene TRBV25-1 combines with J gene TRBJ2-1; TRBD2 matches at 15 bases. The ends lost 4 bases at V and 4 bases at J; junction bases unmatched: 5. Germline CDR1 reads MGHDK; CDR2 reads SYGVNS. This CDR3 contains 17 residues. CDR3 region: CASSGTSGGAVYNEQFF. CDR3 sequence (DNA): TGTGCCAGCAGTGGGACTAGCGGGGGGGCTGTGTACAATGAGCAGTTCTTC.